This T cell receptor (beta chain) was observed in a study of cytomegalovirus exposure and HLA in healthy donors. Study context: In a previous analysis, 117 million unique TCR beta sequences were found from roughly 180 million T cells. Study results and caveats: The investigators catalogued 164 TCR beta chains as cytomegalovirus-associated. A later analysis linked a missense DCLRE1C variant to TCR beta V- and J-gene trimming.

Primers: 60 Vbeta forward and 13 Jbeta reverse. Data came from immunoSEQ multiplex PCR; TCRdb stores just in-frame clones and leaves some out. The sample consists of 150,000 to 200,000 clones, around four fifths of them appearing once. V lost 5 bases, J lost 5 bases, and 13 bases stayed unmatched. Germline V gives CDR1 SGHTA, CDR2 FQGNSA. The CDR3 consists of 16 residues. Of note for this clone: Its cognate antigen is unknown. Other DNA sequences in this sample translate to the same CDR3.

The V and J genes are TRBV7-2 and TRBJ2-3, with 7 positions matching TRBD2. Sequencing was performed on PBMCs. This receptor was identified in a man aged 18 to 29 in good health and CMV-seropositive. CDR3 in DNA: TGTGCCAGCAGCCCCGCGCCGAGACTAGCTGGAGATACGCAGTATTTT. Translated, it gives CASSPAPRLAGDTQYF. The whole variable domain, filled in from reference TRBV7-2 and TRBJ2-3, reads GAGVSQSPSNKVTEKGKDVELRCDPISGHTALYWYRQSLGQGLEFLIYFQGNSAPDKSGLPSDRFSAERTGGSVSTLTIQRTQQEDSAVYLCASSPAPRLAGDTQYFGPGTRLTVL.